Sequencing of this T cell receptor beta chain was carried out in a study of cytomegalovirus exposure and HLA in healthy donors. Study outcomes and limitations: Across all donors, roughly uniform sequencing depth was an assumption of the presence/absence analyses. Later, TCR association rates were found to vary by HLA locus, highest for DRB1 and lowest for HLA-C. It emerged from a later analysis that several of the most significant clusters appeared to be linked to common viral pathogens.

Points on this clone: Its antigen remains unknown. The junction and the germline gene differ at one end; a read error may be behind it.

Looked up from germline, CDR1 is KGHSH and CDR2 is LQKENI. The CDR3 has 16 amino acids. It was with 60 Vbeta and 13 Jbeta primers that the PCR ran. Clones were read by immunoSEQ multiplex PCR, and TCRdb kept only the in-frame ones, dropping some. The table lists under 130,000 clones, 65% to 75% of them singletons. Sequenced material: PBMCs. The chain recombines TRBV18 with TRBJ2-7, with 9 bases identical to TRBD2. This clonotype was obtained from a man aged 40-49 years in good health and CMV-seropositive. The CDR3 spells CASSPQGGGEPYEQYF. DNA for the CDR3: TGTGCCAGCTCGCCACAGGGCGGGGGGGAGCCCTACGAGCAGTACTTC. Full variable domain (outside the CDR3, taken from reference TRBV18 and TRBJ2-7): NAGVMQNPRHLVRRRGQEARLRCSPMKGHSHVYWYRQLPEEGLKFMVYLQKENIIDESGMPKERFSAEFPKEGPSILRIQQVVRGDSAAYFCASSPQGGGEPYEQYFGPGTRLTVT.